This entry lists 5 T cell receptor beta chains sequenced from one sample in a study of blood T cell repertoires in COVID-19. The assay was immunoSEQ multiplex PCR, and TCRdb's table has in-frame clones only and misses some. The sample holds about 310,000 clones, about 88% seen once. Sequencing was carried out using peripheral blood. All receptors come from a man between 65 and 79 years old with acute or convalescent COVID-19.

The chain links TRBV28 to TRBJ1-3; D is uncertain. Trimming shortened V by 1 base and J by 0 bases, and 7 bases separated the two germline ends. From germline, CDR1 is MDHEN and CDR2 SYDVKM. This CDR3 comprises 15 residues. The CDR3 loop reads CASSLFASSGNTIYF. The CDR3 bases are TGTGCCAGCAGTTTATTTGCCAGCTCTGGAAACACCATATATTTT.

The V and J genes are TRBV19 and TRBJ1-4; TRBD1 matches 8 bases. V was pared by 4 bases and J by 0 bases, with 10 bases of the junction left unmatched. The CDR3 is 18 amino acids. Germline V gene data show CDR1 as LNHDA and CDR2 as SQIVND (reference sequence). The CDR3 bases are TGTGCCAGTAGTACGACAGGGGACCCACGTGCAACTAATGAAAAACTGTTTTTT. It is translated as CASSTTGDPRATNEKLFF.

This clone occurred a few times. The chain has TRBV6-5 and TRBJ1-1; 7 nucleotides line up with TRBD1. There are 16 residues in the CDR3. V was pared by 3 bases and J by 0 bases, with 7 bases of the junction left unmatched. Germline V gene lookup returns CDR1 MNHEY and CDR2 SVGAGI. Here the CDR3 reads CASSYGTALMNTEAFF. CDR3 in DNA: TGTGCCAGCAGTTATGGGACAGCCCTCATGAACACTGAAGCTTTCTTT.

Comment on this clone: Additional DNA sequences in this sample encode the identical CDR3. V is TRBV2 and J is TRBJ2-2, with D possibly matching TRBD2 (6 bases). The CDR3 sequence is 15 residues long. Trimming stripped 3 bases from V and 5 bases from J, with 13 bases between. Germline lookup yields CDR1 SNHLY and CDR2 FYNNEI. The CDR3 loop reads CASSDKLAGTGELFF. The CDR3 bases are TGTGCCAGCAGTGATAAGTTGGCGGGAACCGGGGAGCTGTTTTTT. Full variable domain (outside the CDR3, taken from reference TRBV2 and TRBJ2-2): EPEVTQTPSHQVTQMGQEVILRCVPISNHLYFYWYRQILGQKVEFLVSFYNNEISEKSEIFDDQFSVERPDGSNFTLKIRSTKLEDSAMYFCASSDKLAGTGELFFGEGSRLTVL.

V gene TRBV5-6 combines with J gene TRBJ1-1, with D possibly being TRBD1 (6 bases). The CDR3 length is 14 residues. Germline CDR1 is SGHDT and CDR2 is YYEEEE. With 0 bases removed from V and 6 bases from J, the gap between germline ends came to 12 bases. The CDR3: CASSLDQGFPEAFF. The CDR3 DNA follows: TGTGCCAGCAGCTTGGACCAGGGGTTCCCTGAAGCTTTCTTT. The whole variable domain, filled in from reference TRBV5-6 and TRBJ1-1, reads DAGVTQSPTHLIKTRGQQVTLRCSPKSGHDTVSWYQQALGQGPQFIFQYYEEEERQRGNFPDRFSGHQFPNYSSELNVNALLLGDSALYLCASSLDQGFPEAFFGQGTRLTVV.